This T cell receptor (beta chain) was sequenced for a study of OX40 agonist ivuxolimab in advanced cancers. Overall study findings and caveats: Among the lowest peripheral clonal expansion occurred in 0.1-3.0 mg/kg partial responders.

Profiled with immunoSEQ multiplex PCR; TCRdb holds only in-frame clones, not every one. The sample has 50,000 to 65,000 clones; around 81% are singletons. As for this clone: Antigen specificity is unknown.

Germline assignment: CDR1 MGHRA and CDR2 YSYEKL. V was pared by 3 bases and J by 4 bases, with 10 bases between. This CDR3 is 13 amino acids long. The TCR was taken from an adult with an advanced solid tumor such as melanoma, head and neck, liver or kidney cancer. The starting material was CD4+ or CD8+ T cells sorted from blood, obtained in a trial of the OX40 agonist ivuxolimab. V gene TRBV4-1 combines with J gene TRBJ2-7; D is perhaps TRBD1 (6 bases). The CDR3 region has the DNA TGCGCCAGCAGCCAGGGGGCCCCATACGAGCAGTACTTC. It encodes CASSQGAPYEQYF.